Detailed here is one TCR beta chain. Its antigen remains unknown. This entry belongs to a study of identifying expanded T cells in peripheral blood. Study-wide results and caveats: Technical replicates showed roughly 1.2 changed clones; about two weeks around 15; four weeks 19. Variance in clone template counts between approximately two-week samples significantly increased with total template count across all healthy donors.

Germline V CDR1 and CDR2: LGHNA, YNFKEQ. This CDR3 spans 15 amino acids. V was pared by 4 bases and J by 0 bases, with 9 bases between. During the collection period, no donor immune events like infections were recorded. TCRdb's copy holds only in-frame clones and misses some; the assay was immunoSEQ multiplex PCR. This sample has some 70,000 clones, with roughly 90% found just once. The sequenced sample consisted of blood. The source is a person between 18 and 75 years old in good health. The chain carries TRBV4-2 and TRBJ1-4, with D unresolved. The CDR3 sequence: CASSPTGTTNEKLFF. In DNA form, the CDR3 reads TGTGCCAGCAGCCCGACCGGGACAACTAATGAAAAACTGTTTTTT.